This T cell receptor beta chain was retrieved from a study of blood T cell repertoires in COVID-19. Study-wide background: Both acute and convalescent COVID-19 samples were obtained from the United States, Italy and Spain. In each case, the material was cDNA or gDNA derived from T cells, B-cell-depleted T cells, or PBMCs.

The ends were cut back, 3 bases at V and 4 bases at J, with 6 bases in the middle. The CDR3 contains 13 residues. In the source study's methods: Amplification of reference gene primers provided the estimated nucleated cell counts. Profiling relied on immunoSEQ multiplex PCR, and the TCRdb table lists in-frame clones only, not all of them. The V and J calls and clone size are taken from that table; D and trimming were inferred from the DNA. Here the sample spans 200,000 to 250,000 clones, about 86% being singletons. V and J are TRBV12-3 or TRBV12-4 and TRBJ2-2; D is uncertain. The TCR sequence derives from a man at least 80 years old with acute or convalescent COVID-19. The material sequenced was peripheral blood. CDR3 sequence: CASSFAGTGELFF. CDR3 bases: TGTGCCAGCAGTTTCGCCGGCACCGGGGAGCTGTTTTTT.